One sample yielded the 10 T cell receptor beta chains listed below, sequenced in a study of T cell responses to AZD1222 COVID-19 vaccine. Sequencing was performed with immunoSEQ multiplex PCR; in TCRdb, only in-frame clones are kept and a portion is missing. The table includes 140,000 to 150,000 clones, about 93% detected once. This specimen consisted of peripheral blood, obtained on day 0 of AZD1222 vaccination. The receptors stem from an adult in good health.

V gene TRBV28 combines with J gene TRBJ1-5, with D perhaps TRBD1 (5 bases). V was cut by 1 base and J by 5 bases, with 15 bases left in between. The CDR3 spans 16 residues. Germline CDR1 reads MDHEN; CDR2 reads SYDVKM. In DNA form, the CDR3 reads TGTGCCAGCAGTTTATCCCGGGTAGGCAGGGATCAGCCCCAGCATTTT. It codes for CASSLSRVGRDQPQHF.

CDR3 DNA: TGTGCCAGCAGCGTTTCAATTAATTCACCCCTCCACTTT. As protein: CASSVSINSPLHF. This chain links TRBV9 with TRBJ1-6; D not resolved. This CDR3 region has 13 residues. Trimming took off 2 bases at V and 6 bases at J, with 6 bases between the two ends. Germline lookup yields CDR1 SGDLS and CDR2 YYNGEE.

The chain carries TRBV9 and TRBJ1-5; no reliable D call. Trimming left V 5 bases short and J 5 bases short, with 11 bases between. Germline-derived CDR1 and CDR2 are SGDLS and YYNGEE. The CDR3 loop spans 13 amino acids. CDR3 sequence: CASSRRSDQPQHF. The CDR3 nucleotides read TGTGCCAGCAGTCGTAGGTCCGATCAGCCCCAGCATTTT.

The CDR3 region is CASSGNRVRDYGYTF. The CDR3 DNA is TGTGCCAGCAGTGGGAACAGGGTGCGGGACTATGGCTACACCTTC. This sequence joins TRBV25-1 and TRBJ1-2; D might be TRBD1 (6 bases). Germline-derived CDR1 and CDR2 are MGHDK and SYGVNS. This CDR3 spans 15 amino acids. The V and J ends lost 4 bases and 3 bases respectively, with 15 bases between them.

The chain recombines TRBV5-1 with TRBJ1-4; 7 bases line up with TRBD1. In germline, CDR1 is SGHRS, CDR2 YFSETQ. Trimming removed 0 bases from V and 11 bases from J; junction bases left unmatched: 7. The CDR3 length is 14 residues. The CDR3: CASSLGITRGKLFF. DNA for the CDR3: TGCGCCAGCAGCTTGGGAATTACCAGGGGGAAACTGTTTTTT.

The rearrangement joins TRBV6-2 or TRBV6-3 to TRBJ2-7, with TRBD1 identical over 11 bases. The J segment lost 5 bases and the V segment lost 6 bases, leaving 12 bases of the junction unmatched. The CDR3 has 16 residues. From germline, CDR1 is MNHEY and CDR2 SVGEGT. The CDR3 sequence is CASSLGQGAALDEQYF. The DNA for the CDR3 is TGTGCCAGCAGCCTCGGACAGGGGGCCGCGTTGGACGAGCAGTACTTC.

This clone has a single count. The CDR3 region has the DNA TGTGCCAGCAGCCAACAGGGATTCTATGGCTACACCTTC. It translates to CASSQQGFYGYTF. This chain links TRBV3-1 (or the pseudogene TRBV3-2) with TRBJ1-2, with D perhaps matching TRBD1 (5 bases). Trimming left V 2 bases short and J 4 bases short, with 8 bases between. Germline V CDR1 and CDR2: LGHDT, YNNKEL (reference sequence). This CDR3 contains 13 residues.

This clone was seen a single time. The CDR3 protein is CASSLVTTNEKLFF. The CDR3 nucleotides read TGTGCCAGCAGCTTGGTCACAACTAATGAAAAACTGTTTTTT. The V and J genes are TRBV7-9 and TRBJ1-4; the D is unclear. Between the trimmed V and J ends, which lost 3 bases and 0 bases, there was a span of 5 bases. The CDR3 sequence is 14 residues long. The V gene's germline CDR1 is SEHNR and CDR2 FQNEAQ (reference sequence).

This rearrangement joins TRBV11-2 to TRBJ2-3; D gene uncertain. The CDR3 spans 14 residues. Trimming shortened V by 5 bases and J by 2 bases, and 11 bases separated the two germline ends. Looked up from germline, CDR1 is SGHAT and CDR2 is FQNNGV. CDR3 sequence reads: CASSRSTYTDTQYF. CDR3 DNA sequence: TGTGCCAGCAGCCGATCGACCTACACAGATACGCAGTATTTT.

V is TRBV5-1 and J is TRBJ1-1; maybe TRBD1 (5 bases). Trimming left V 4 bases short and J 6 bases short, with 19 bases between. The CDR3 has 15 residues. Germline V gene sequence: CDR1 SGHRS, CDR2 YFSETQ. CDR3 protein: CASSRRGGAQAEAFF. The CDR3 DNA follows: TGCGCCAGCAGCCGCCGGGGAGGGGCGCAAGCTGAAGCTTTCTTT. The full variable domain, completed using reference TRBV5-1 and TRBJ1-1, is KAGVTQTPRYLIKTRGQQVTLSCSPISGHRSVSWYQQTPGQGLQFLFEYFSETQRNKGNFPGRFSGRQFSNSRSEMNVSTLELGDSALYLCASSRRGGAQAEAFFGQGTRLTVV.